This T cell receptor beta chain was sequenced in a study of T cells after posttransplantation cyclophosphamide. General study points: TRB overlap between skin or GI tissue T cells and blood was limited. Recipient CMV seropositivity and CMV reactivation strongly tracked TRB clonality.

TCRdb keeps only in-frame clones here, not all; method: immunoSEQ multiplex PCR. The record shows 38,000 or so clones for this sample, with no singletons present. About this clone: The target antigen is unknown.

The CDR3 runs to 15 residues. The V gene lost 1 base and the J gene lost 8 bases, with 16 bases spanning the gap. Germline loops: CDR1 SEHNR, CDR2 FQNEAQ (reference sequence). The clonotype originates from a man aged 50 to 60 in good health, CMV-negative, and a related stem cell transplant donor. J is TRBJ2-3 and V is TRBV7-9; D is unclear. What was sequenced was PBMCs. The CDR3 coding sequence is TGTGCCAGCAGCTTAGGGGTTTGGCAGGAAGGTACGCAGTATTTT. The encoded protein is CASSLGVWQEGTQYF.